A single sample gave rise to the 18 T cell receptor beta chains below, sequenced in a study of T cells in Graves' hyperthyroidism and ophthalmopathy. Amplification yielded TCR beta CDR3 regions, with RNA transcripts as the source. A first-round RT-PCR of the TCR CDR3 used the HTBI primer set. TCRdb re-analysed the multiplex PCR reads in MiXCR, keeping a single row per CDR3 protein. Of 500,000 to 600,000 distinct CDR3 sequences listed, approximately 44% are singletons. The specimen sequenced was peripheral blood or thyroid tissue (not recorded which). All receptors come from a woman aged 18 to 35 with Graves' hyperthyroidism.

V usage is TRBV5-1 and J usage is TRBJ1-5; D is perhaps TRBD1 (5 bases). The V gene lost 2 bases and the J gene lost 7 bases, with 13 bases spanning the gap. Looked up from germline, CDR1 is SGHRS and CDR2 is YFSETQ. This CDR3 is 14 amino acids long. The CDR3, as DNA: TGCGCCAGCAGCTTTGAAGGGGCCAGCCAGCCCCAGCATTTT. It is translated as CASSFEGASQPQHF.

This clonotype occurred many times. The CDR3: CASSLSSYQETQYF. The CDR3 coding sequence is TGTGCCAGCAGCTTATCGTCCTACCAAGAGACCCAGTACTTC. V gene TRBV7-2 combines with J gene TRBJ2-5; unclear D gene. Looked up from germline, CDR1 is SGHTA and CDR2 is FQGNSA. The CDR3 runs 14 residues. Trimming left V 2 bases short and J 0 bases short, with 7 bases between.

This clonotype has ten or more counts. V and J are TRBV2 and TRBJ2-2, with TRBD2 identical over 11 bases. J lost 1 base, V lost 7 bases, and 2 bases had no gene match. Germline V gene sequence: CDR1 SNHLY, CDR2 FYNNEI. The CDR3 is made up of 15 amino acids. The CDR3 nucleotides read TGTGCCAGCACCCTAGCGGGAGGGAACACCGGGGAGCTGTTTTTT. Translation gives CASTLAGGNTGELFF. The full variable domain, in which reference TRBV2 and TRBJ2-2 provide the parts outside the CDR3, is EPEVTQTPSHQVTQMGQEVILRCVPISNHLYFYWYRQILGQKVEFLVSFYNNEISEKSEIFDDQFSVERPDGSNFTLKIRSTKLEDSAMYFCASTLAGGNTGELFFGEGSRLTVL.

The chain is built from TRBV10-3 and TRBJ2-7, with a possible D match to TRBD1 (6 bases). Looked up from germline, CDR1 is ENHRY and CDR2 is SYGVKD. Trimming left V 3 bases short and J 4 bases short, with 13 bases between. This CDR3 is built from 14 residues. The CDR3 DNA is TGTGCCATCAGTGAAACAGGGAGTGAATACGAGCAGTACTTC. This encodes CAISETGSEYEQYF.

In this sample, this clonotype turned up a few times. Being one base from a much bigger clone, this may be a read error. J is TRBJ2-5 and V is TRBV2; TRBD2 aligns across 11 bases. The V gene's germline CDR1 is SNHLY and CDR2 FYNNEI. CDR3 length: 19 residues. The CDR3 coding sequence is TGTGTCAGCAGTGAAACTGTGTCTAGCGGGAGGTTAGTAGGAGAGACCCAGTACTTC. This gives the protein CVSSETVSSGRLVGETQYF. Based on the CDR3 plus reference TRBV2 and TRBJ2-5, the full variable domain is EPEVTQTPSHQVTQMGQEVILRCVPISNHLYFYWYRQILGQKVEFLVSFYNNEISEKSEIFDDQFSVERPDGSNFTLKIRSTKLEDSAMYFCVSSETVSSGRLVGETQYFGPGTRLLVL.

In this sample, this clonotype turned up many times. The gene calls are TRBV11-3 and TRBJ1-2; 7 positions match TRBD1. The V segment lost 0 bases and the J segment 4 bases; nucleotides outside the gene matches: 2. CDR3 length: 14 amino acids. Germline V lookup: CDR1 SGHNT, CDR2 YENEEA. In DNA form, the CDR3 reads TGTGCCAGCAGCTTAGAGGGACAGCTCTATGGCTACACCTTC. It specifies CASSLEGQLYGYTF. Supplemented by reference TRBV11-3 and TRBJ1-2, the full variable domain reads EAGVVQSPRYKIIEKKQPVAFWCNPISGHNTLYWYLQNLGQGPELLIRYENEEAVDDSQLPKDRFSAERLKGVDSTLKIQPAELGDSAVYLCASSLEGQLYGYTFGSGTRLTVV.

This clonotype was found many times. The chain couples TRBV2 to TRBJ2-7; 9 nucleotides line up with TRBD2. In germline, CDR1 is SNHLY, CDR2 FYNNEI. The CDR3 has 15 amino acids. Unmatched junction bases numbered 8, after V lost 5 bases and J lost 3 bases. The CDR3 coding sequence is TGTGCCAGCAGTTACTCCCCGACTAGCGGCTACGAGCAGTACTTC. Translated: CASSYSPTSGYEQYF.

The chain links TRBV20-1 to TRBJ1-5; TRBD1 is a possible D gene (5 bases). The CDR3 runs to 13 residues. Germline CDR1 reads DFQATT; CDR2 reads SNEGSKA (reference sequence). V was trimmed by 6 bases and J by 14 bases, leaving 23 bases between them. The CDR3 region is CSATRDGGVYEHF. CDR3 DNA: TGCAGTGCGACGAGGGACGGGGGGGTGTACGAGCATTTT.

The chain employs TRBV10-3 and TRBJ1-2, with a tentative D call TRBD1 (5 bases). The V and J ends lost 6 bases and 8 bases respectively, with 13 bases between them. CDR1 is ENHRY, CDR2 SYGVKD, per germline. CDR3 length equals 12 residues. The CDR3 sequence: CAIRGERDGYTF. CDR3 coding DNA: TGTGCCATCAGGGGGGAGAGGGACGGCTACACCTTC.

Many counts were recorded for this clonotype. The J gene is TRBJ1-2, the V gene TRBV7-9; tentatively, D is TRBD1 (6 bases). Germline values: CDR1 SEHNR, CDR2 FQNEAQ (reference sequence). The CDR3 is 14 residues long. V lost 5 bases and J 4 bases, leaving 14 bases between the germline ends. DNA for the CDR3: TGTGCCAGCAGCCTGGACAGAAACCTCTATGGCTACACCTTC. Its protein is CASSLDRNLYGYTF.

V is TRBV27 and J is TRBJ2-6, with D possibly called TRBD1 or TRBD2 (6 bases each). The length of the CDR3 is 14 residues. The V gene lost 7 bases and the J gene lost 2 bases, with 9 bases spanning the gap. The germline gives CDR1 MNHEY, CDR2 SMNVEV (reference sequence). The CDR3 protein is CASKGEAGANVLTF. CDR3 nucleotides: TGTGCCAGCAAGGGGGAGGCTGGGGCCAACGTCCTGACTTTC.

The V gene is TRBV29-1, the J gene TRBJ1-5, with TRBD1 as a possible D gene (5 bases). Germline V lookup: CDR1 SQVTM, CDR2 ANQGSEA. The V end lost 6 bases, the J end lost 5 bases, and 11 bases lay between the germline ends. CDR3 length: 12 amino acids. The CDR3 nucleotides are TGCAGCGTCCAGGGAGGGGATCAGCCCCAGCATTTT. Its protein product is CSVQGGDQPQHF. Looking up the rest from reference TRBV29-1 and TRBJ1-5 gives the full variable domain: SAVISQKPSRDICQRGTSLTIQCQVDSQVTMMFWYRQQPGQSLTLIATANQGSEATYESGFVIDKFPISRPNLTFSTLTVSNMSPEDSSIYLCSVQGGDQPQHFGDGTRLSIL.

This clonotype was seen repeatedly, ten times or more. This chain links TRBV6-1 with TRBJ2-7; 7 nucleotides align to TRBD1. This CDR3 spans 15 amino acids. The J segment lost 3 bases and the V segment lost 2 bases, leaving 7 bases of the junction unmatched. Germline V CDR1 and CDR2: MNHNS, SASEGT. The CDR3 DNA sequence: TGTGCCAGCAGTGAATTCGGGACAGACCTCTACGAGCAGTACTTC. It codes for CASSEFGTDLYEQYF.

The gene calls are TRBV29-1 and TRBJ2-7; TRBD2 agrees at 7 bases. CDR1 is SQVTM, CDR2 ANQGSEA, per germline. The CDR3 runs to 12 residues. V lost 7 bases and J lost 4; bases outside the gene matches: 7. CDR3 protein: CSAQKRGYEQYF. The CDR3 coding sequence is TGCAGCGCTCAAAAGCGGGGTTACGAGCAGTACTTC.

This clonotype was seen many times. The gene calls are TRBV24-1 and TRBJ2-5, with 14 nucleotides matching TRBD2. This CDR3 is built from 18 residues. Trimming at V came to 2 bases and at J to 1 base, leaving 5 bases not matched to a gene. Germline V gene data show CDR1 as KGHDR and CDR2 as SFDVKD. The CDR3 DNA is TGTGCCACCAGTGATTCCGGGACTAGCGGGAGACCCCAAGAGACCCAGTACTTC. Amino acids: CATSDSGTSGRPQETQYF.

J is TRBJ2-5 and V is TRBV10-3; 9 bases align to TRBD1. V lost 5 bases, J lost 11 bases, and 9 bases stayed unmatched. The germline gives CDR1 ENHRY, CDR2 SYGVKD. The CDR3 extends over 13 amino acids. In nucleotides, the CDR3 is TGTGCCATCAGTCCGGGACAGGGTGATGAGCAGTACTTC. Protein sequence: CAISPGQGDEQYF.

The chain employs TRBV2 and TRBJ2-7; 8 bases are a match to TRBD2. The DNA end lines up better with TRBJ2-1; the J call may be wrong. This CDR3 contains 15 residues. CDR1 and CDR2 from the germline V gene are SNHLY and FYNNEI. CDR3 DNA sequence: TGTGCCAGCAGTGAGAGCGGGAGCGACTACAATGAGCAGTTCTTC. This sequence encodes CASSESGSDYNEQFF.

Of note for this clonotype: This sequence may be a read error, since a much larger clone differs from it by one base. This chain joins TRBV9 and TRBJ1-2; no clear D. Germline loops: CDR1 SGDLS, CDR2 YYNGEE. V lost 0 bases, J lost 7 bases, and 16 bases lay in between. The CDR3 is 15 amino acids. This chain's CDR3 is CASSVEARGHCGYTF. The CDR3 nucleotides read TGTGCCAGCAGCGTAGAGGCCCGCGGCCACTGTGGCTACACCTTC.